These 23 T cell receptor beta chains originate from one sample sequenced in a study of regulatory T cells in long-lasting Graves disease (dated by TCRdb to about 2021). The time point tag for this specimen amounts to: newly diagnosed GD, antithyroid drugs for less than 3 months. RNA was extracted from PBMCs in TRIzol for both TCR sequencing and RNA sequencing. The library was prepared using multiplex PCR. Sequencing used an Illumina HiSeq 4000. CDR3 regions were amplified by Arm-PCR with iRepertoire HTBI primers to construct TCR beta libraries. The public reads were reprocessed in TCRdb via fastp at Q25 and MiXCR, keeping in-frame beta chains. Each entry is one CDR3 protein sequence, shown with its most common DNA and genes. In this sample the table shows roughly 520,000 distinct CDR3 sequences, about 12% of which occur a single time. Of the sample, around 9.3% is held by the ten largest clones. Another study also made use of these data, one on T cells in Graves' hyperthyroidism and ophthalmopathy.

Sequences were derived from peripheral blood mononuclear cells (PBMCs), sampled at new diagnosis, from a patient treated with antithyroid drugs. These TCRs come from a woman younger than 45 with Graves disease. Donor details come from another sample of the same person, matched by shared clones.

J is TRBJ1-5 and V is TRBV7-9, with D tentatively TRBD1 (5 bases). CDR3 length equals 12 residues. Germline lookup yields CDR1 SEHNR and CDR2 FQNEAQ (reference sequence). Trimming pared 5 bases from V and 11 bases from J, leaving 13 bases between. The CDR3 here is CASSQQGVAQHF. CDR3 sequence (DNA): TGTGCCAGCAGCCAGCAGGGAGTCGCCCAGCATTTT.

In this sample, this clonotype turned up many times. The V gene is TRBV3-1, the J gene TRBJ1-2; a possible D gene is TRBD1 (5 bases). This CDR3 is 15 amino acids long. V lost 2 bases and J 4 bases, leaving 14 bases between the germline ends. CDR1 and CDR2 (germline): LGHDT, YNNKEL (reference sequence). CDR3 loop: CASSQSGGGGYGYTF. CDR3 sequence (DNA): TGTGCCAGCAGCCAATCGGGCGGGGGGGGCTATGGCTACACCTTC.

There are many counts of this clonotype. The rearrangement links TRBV2 to TRBJ2-7; D may be TRBD1 (5 bases). The V end lost 7 bases, the J end lost 0 bases, and 10 bases lay between the germline ends. The germline CDR1 and CDR2 sequences are SNHLY and FYNNEI. This CDR3 region has 13 residues. For the CDR3, the DNA is TGTGCCAGCAAACAGGAGACCTCCTACGAGCAGTACTTC. This codes for CASKQETSYEQYF.

The rearrangement joins TRBV6-5 to TRBJ1-6; D remains ambiguous. Trimming stripped 3 bases from V and 7 bases from J, with 16 bases between. CDR3 size: 16 residues. Germline assignment: CDR1 MNHEY and CDR2 SVGAGI. CDR3: CASSYSPAVPNSPLHF. CDR3 nucleotides: TGTGCCAGCAGTTATAGCCCGGCGGTCCCAAATTCACCCCTCCACTTT.

In its sample, this clonotype was seen many times. This rearrangement joins TRBV27 to TRBJ2-1; D gene unclear. The germline CDR1 and CDR2 sequences are MNHEY and SMNVEV (reference sequence). The CDR3 contains 14 residues. V was trimmed by 5 bases and J by 7 bases, leaving 15 bases between them. The DNA for the CDR3 is TGTGCCAGCAGTACAAGTCTGGGTGGAAATGAGCAGTTCTTC. This codes for CASSTSLGGNEQFF.

CDR3 protein: CASSFSHGSSYNEQFF. The CDR3 nucleotides read TGTGCCAGCAGTTTCTCCCATGGGAGCTCCTACAATGAGCAGTTCTTC. This chain connects TRBV27 to TRBJ2-1; D possibly corresponds to TRBD2 (5 bases). The V end was cut by 3 bases, the J end by 0 bases, with 12 bases between. The germline gives CDR1 MNHEY, CDR2 SMNVEV (reference sequence). This CDR3 contains 16 residues.

This clonotype was seen a handful of times. The chain combines TRBV10-2 with TRBJ2-7; 7 bases map to TRBD2. J gave up 8 bases and V 6 bases, and 7 bases lay outside the gene matches. Germline V CDR1 and CDR2: WSHSY, SAAADI. The CDR3 length is 12 residues. Here the CDR3 reads CASSETSEKQYF. The CDR3 coding sequence is TGCGCCAGCAGCGAAACTAGCGAAAAGCAGTACTTC.

Ten or more counts support this clonotype. The chain uses TRBV24-1 and TRBJ2-1; 8 positions agree with TRBD1. J was trimmed by 3 bases and V by 7 bases; bases with no gene match: 4. The CDR3 is 14 amino acids. The germline V gene encodes CDR1 KGHDR and CDR2 SFDVKD. Here the CDR3 reads CATSRDRFYNEQFF. The CDR3 region has the DNA TGTGCCACCAGCCGGGACAGGTTCTACAATGAGCAGTTCTTC.

This clonotype was counted many times. V is TRBV7-8 and J is TRBJ1-1; tentatively, D is TRBD1 (6 bases). CDR1 is SGHVS and CDR2 is FQNEAQ in the germline V gene. The V end lost 5 bases, the J end lost 9 bases, and 16 bases lay between the germline ends. The CDR3 is 13 amino acids. The CDR3 region has the DNA TGTGCCAGCAGCCCCCAAAGGGGGGAGAAAGCTTTCTTT. Translated: CASSPQRGEKAFF.

The table lists this clonotype with many counts. The chain couples TRBV25-1 to TRBJ1-1; 12 nucleotides line up with TRBD1. Losses at the gene ends were 1 base for V and 4 bases for J; bases not matched to a gene: 7. CDR1 and CDR2 from the germline V gene are MGHDK and SYGVNS. The CDR3 loop spans 17 amino acids. In DNA form, the CDR3 reads TGTGCCAGCAGTGAATTCTCGGGACAGGGGGCCGGCACTGAAGCTTTCTTT. This gives the protein CASSEFSGQGAGTEAFF.

The V call is TRBV5-1, the J call TRBJ2-5, with D hard to call. CDR1 is SGHRS, CDR2 YFSETQ, per germline. Trimming shortened V by 0 bases and J by 2 bases, and 11 bases separated the two germline ends. The CDR3 runs to 15 residues. The CDR3 spells CASSLGLWGQETQYF. Written as DNA, the CDR3 is TGCGCCAGCAGCTTGGGTTTGTGGGGTCAAGAGACCCAGTACTTC.

This chain links TRBV20-1 with TRBJ2-7; TRBD2 is a possible D gene (6 bases). This CDR3 has 17 residues. Germline CDR1 and CDR2: DFQATT and SNEGSKA (reference sequence). V was shortened by 1 base and J by 4 bases, with 23 bases between the two germline ends. This CDR3 reads CSARGPAGPIVTYEQYF. Written as DNA, the CDR3 is TGCAGTGCTAGAGGGCCAGCGGGCCCGATAGTTACTTACGAGCAGTACTTC.

The table lists this clonotype with many counts. This rearrangement joins TRBV2 to TRBJ1-1; TRBD1 matches 10 bases. Germline V gene data show CDR1 as SNHLY and CDR2 as FYNNEI. With V trimmed by 6 bases and J by 4 bases, 8 bases remained unmatched. The length of the CDR3 is 15 residues. The CDR3 loop is CASSRTGGSRTEAFF. The CDR3 DNA reads TGTGCCAGCAGCCGGACAGGGGGGAGTCGCACTGAAGCTTTCTTT. Full variable domain (remainder filled in from reference TRBV2 and TRBJ1-1): EPEVTQTPSHQVTQMGQEVILRCVPISNHLYFYWYRQILGQKVEFLVSFYNNEISEKSEIFDDQFSVERPDGSNFTLKIRSTKLEDSAMYFCASSRTGGSRTEAFFGQGTRLTVV.

This clonotype was detected ten times or more. The J gene is TRBJ1-6, the V gene TRBV11-3; D call uncertain. Germline V gene sequence: CDR1 SGHNT, CDR2 YENEEA. The length of the CDR3 is 15 residues. The ends were cut back, 1 base at V and 9 bases at J, with 13 bases in the middle. The CDR3 loop is CASSLGEVSGSPLHF. Here the CDR3 DNA reads TGTGCCAGCAGCTTAGGGGAGGTATCGGGTTCACCCCTCCACTTT.

This clonotype has ten or more counts. The chain recombines TRBV12-5 with TRBJ2-1, with 14 bases lining up with TRBD2. Germline V lookup: CDR1 LGHNT, CDR2 FRNRAP. The CDR3 runs 15 residues. The junction had 6 bases not matched to a gene; V was cut back by 6 bases and J by 8 bases. CDR3: CASGPGLAGVDEQFF. CDR3 in DNA: TGTGCTAGTGGGCCGGGACTAGCGGGAGTCGATGAGCAGTTCTTC.

This clonotype was detected a few times. The rearrangement links TRBV15 to TRBJ2-5; D is unclear. With 3 bases removed from V and 3 bases from J, the gap between germline ends came to 8 bases. Germline V lookup: CDR1 LNHNV, CDR2 YYDKDF (reference sequence). This CDR3 is 13 amino acids long. CDR3 sequence (DNA): TGTGCCACCAGCAGTGAATGGAAAGAGACCCAGTACTTC. Amino acids: CATSSEWKETQYF.

The CDR3 loop reads CASMDRVGNSPLHF. CDR3 sequence (DNA): TGTGCCAGCATGGACAGGGTGGGGAATTCACCCCTCCACTTT. V is TRBV2 and J is TRBJ1-6; TRBD1 aligns across 8 bases. The J segment lost 7 bases and the V segment lost 7 bases, leaving 6 bases of the junction unmatched. The CDR3 runs 14 residues. CDR1 is SNHLY, CDR2 FYNNEI, per germline.

In its sample, this clonotype was seen a few times. V usage is TRBV11-3 and J usage is TRBJ1-1; D gene unclear. V shed 10 bases and J shed 0 bases, with 18 bases lying between them. Germline CDR1 reads SGHNT; CDR2 reads YENEEA. The CDR3 length is 15 residues. In DNA form, the CDR3 reads TGTGCCACCACCGAAGCCGGTTTAATGAACACTGAAGCTTTCTTT. As protein: CATTEAGLMNTEAFF.

Many counts were recorded for this clonotype. The chain employs TRBV7-2 and TRBJ2-5; TRBD2 agrees at 8 bases. Trimming cost V 5 bases and J 5 bases; bases outside gene matches: 13. Looked up from germline, CDR1 is SGHTA and CDR2 is FQGNSA. This CDR3 has 16 amino acids. CDR3 bases: TGTGCCAGCAGCCCCAAGGGAGCGGGAGTTGGGGAGACCCAGTACTTC. Amino acid sequence: CASSPKGAGVGETQYF.

This clonotype was seen more than once but under ten times. The genes are TRBV30 and TRBJ2-7; a weak D match, TRBD2 (5 bases). Germline lookup yields CDR1 GTSNPN and CDR2 SVGIG (reference sequence). Trimming pared 7 bases from V and 3 bases from J, leaving 13 bases between. This CDR3 is 12 amino acids long. This CDR3 reads CAYLEVGYEQYF. In DNA, the CDR3 is TGTGCCTACTTGGAGGTCGGCTACGAGCAGTACTTC. The full variable domain, its missing parts supplied by reference TRBV30 and TRBJ2-7, is SQTIHQWPATLVQPVGSPLSLECTVEGTSNPNLYWYRQAAGRGLQLLFYSVGIGQISSEVPQNLSASRPQDRQFILSSKKLLLSDSGFYLCAYLEVGYEQYFGPGTRLTVT.

This clonotype was recorded at least ten times. This rearrangement joins TRBV11-2 to TRBJ2-1; D gene unclear. Trimming shortened V by 0 bases and J by 4 bases, and 7 bases separated the two germline ends. Germline CDR1 reads SGHAT; CDR2 reads FQNNGV. The CDR3 totals 14 residues. CDR3 coding DNA: TGTGCCAGCAGCTTAGATCTAGGTTACAATGAGCAGTTCTTC. Translated, it gives CASSLDLGYNEQFF.

The chain joins TRBV4-1 to TRBJ2-1; D not resolved. The V gene lost 1 base and the J gene lost 7 bases, with 20 bases spanning the gap. Germline values: CDR1 MGHRA, CDR2 YSYEKL. The CDR3 runs to 17 residues. CDR3 nucleotides: TGCGCCAGCAGCCAAGTTGTCAGCACAAAAAAACGGAATGAGCAGTTCTTC. Amino acid sequence: CASSQVVSTKKRNEQFF.

This clonotype was recorded at least ten times. V and J are TRBV7-8 and TRBJ2-3; TRBD2 matches at 11 bases. Unmatched junction bases numbered 7, after V lost 5 bases and J lost 3 bases. Germline CDR1 SGHVS, CDR2 FQNEAQ. CDR3 size: 16 residues. The CDR3 spells CASSHRLAGLTDTQYF. The CDR3 region has the DNA TGTGCCAGCAGCCACCGACTAGCGGGACTAACAGATACGCAGTATTTT.